This is a list of T cell receptor beta chains from one sample in a study of identical twins. TCRdb fed the 5' RACE reads into MiXCR, producing one record per CDR3 protein. The sample carries roughly 770,000 distinct CDR3 sequences, roughly 20% recorded once. The same sample was also used in a study of T cells expressing NK-cell markers.

Sample: PBMCs. These receptors were taken from a woman aged 18-35 years in good health. Each CDR3 is given with its conserved first and last residue. A D gene is named only where the DNA matches it firmly. Clone size is stated in some rows and not others, as once, few, many or a class when expanded.

TRBJ2-1	few	TRBD2	TRBV12-3/TRBV12-4	CASSGGAGRSYNEQFF	TGTGCCAGCAGTGGGGGAGCCGGGAGGAGCTACAATGAGCAGTTCTTC
TRBJ2-2	NA	NA	TRBV12-5	CASGLGTSRAGELFF	TGTGCTAGTGGTTTGGGGACCAGCCGGGCCGGGGAGCTGTTTTTT
TRBJ2-7	NA	NA	TRBV12-3/TRBV12-4	CASSPWRRDEQYF	TGTGCCAGCAGCCCCTGGCGGCGAGACGAGCAGTACTTC
TRBJ2-7	few	TRBD1	TRBV16	CASSQSKGAVGGNEQYF	TGTGCCAGCAGCCAATCCAAGGGGGCGGTTGGTGGGAACGAGCAGTACTTC
TRBJ2-7	NA	NA	TRBV5-8	CASSWDREQYF	TGTGCCAGCAGCTGGGATCGGGAGCAGTACTTC
TRBJ2-5	NA	NA	TRBV3-1	CASSQSFPETQYF	TGTGCCAGCAGCCAGAGCTTCCCAGAGACCCAGTACTTC
TRBJ2-7	few	NA	TRBV7-9	CASSLGQGPTYEQYF	TGTGCCAGCAGCCTCGGGCAGGGCCCAACCTACGAGCAGTACTTC
TRBJ2-7	few	NA	TRBV25-1	CASSVKARWNEQYF	TGTGCCAGCAGTGTAAAAGCCCGGTGGAACGAGCAGTACTTC
TRBJ2-7	few	TRBD2	TRBV20-1	CSARASGYEQYF	TGCAGTGCTAGGGCTAGCGGATACGAGCAGTACTTC
TRBJ1-6	few	TRBD1	TRBV7-2	CASSSSGTGVSLHF	TGTGCCAGCAGCTCCTCCGGGACAGGGGTTTCCCTCCACTTT